Following are 10 T cell receptor beta chains from one sample sequenced in a study of cytotoxic CD8 clonotypes in ibrutinib-treated CLL. The repertoire was sequenced with immunoSEQ multiplex PCR; TCRdb's copy has only in-frame clones and lacks some. Of around 140,000 clones listed, 70% to 85% are singletons. The sample was PBMCs, taken after 12 months of ibrutinib treatment. These receptors came from a human donor with chronic lymphocytic leukemia.

This clone was seen only once. J is TRBJ2-2 and V is TRBV19; 9 bases are shared with TRBD1. Germline-derived CDR1 and CDR2 are LNHDA and SQIVND (reference sequence). This CDR3 contains 16 residues. V trimming: 3 bases; J trimming: 6 bases; junction bases outside the gene matches: 8. Written as DNA, the CDR3 is TGTGCCAGTAGTATCCCCGGGACAGGGTTCCCCGGGGAGCTGTTTTTT. This encodes CASSIPGTGFPGELFF.

J is TRBJ1-2 and V is TRBV5-8; TRBD1 agrees at 7 bases. Per the germline V gene, CDR1 is SGHTS and CDR2 is YDEGEE. The V and J ends lost 4 bases and 3 bases, in that order; junction bases with no gene match: 9. CDR3 length equals 15 residues. CDR3 region: CASSGRTGQDYGYTF. The CDR3 nucleotides are TGTGCCAGCAGCGGTAGGACAGGCCAGGACTATGGCTACACCTTC.

The gene calls are TRBV2 and TRBJ2-3; 12 nucleotides align to TRBD2. Germline CDR1 reads SNHLY; CDR2 reads FYNNEI. J lost 7 bases, V lost 9 bases, and 8 bases had no gene match. There are 14 residues in the CDR3. The CDR3 loop reads CARTPSGGANTQYF. CDR3 DNA: TGTGCCAGAACCCCTAGCGGGGGGGCGAATACGCAGTATTTT.

J is TRBJ2-5 and V is TRBV7-2, with 7 bases matching TRBD1. Germline V gene lookup returns CDR1 SGHTA and CDR2 FQGNSA. With V trimmed by 1 base and J by 5 bases, 10 bases remained unmatched. The CDR3 spans 16 residues. DNA for the CDR3: TGTGCCAGCAGCTTAGGTGTCCTGGTACAGGGGGAGACCCAGTACTTC. It specifies CASSLGVLVQGETQYF. Variable domain in full (rest from reference TRBV7-2 and TRBJ2-5): GAGVSQSPSNKVTEKGKDVELRCDPISGHTALYWYRQSLGQGLEFLIYFQGNSAPDKSGLPSDRFSAERTGGSVSTLTIQRTQQEDSAVYLCASSLGVLVQGETQYFGPGTRLLVL.

This chain uses TRBV7-8 with TRBJ1-1; 7 positions agree with TRBD1. The germline V gene encodes CDR1 SGHVS and CDR2 FQNEAQ. The CDR3 extends over 13 amino acids. V lost 5 bases to trimming and J lost 4 bases; unmatched junction nucleotides: 4. CDR3 nucleotides: TGTGCCAGCAGCCCAGGGGGGGCCACTGAAGCTTTCTTT. This sequence encodes CASSPGGATEAFF.

The rearrangement links TRBV19 to TRBJ2-7, with 9 bases lining up with TRBD2. V shed 4 bases, J shed 0 bases, and the junction held 1 base outside the gene matches. This CDR3 region has 14 residues. Per germline, CDR1 LNHDA and CDR2 SQIVND (reference sequence). CDR3 nucleotides: TGTGCCAGTAGTAGGCGGGAGGGCTCCTACGAGCAGTACTTC. This encodes CASSRREGSYEQYF.

The gene calls are TRBV28 and TRBJ1-4, with 7 bases aligning to TRBD1. Losses at the gene ends were 10 bases for V and 0 bases for J; bases not matched to a gene: 5. Germline loops: CDR1 MDHEN, CDR2 SYDVKM. The CDR3 extends over 14 amino acids. DNA of the CDR3: TGTGCCACGGGACAGACTGCAACTAATGAAAAACTGTTTTTT. This translates into CATGQTATNEKLFF. The full variable domain, completed using reference TRBV28 and TRBJ1-4, is DVKVTQSSRYLVKRTGEKVFLECVQDMDHENMFWYRQDPGLGLRLIYFSYDVKMKEKGDIPEGYSVSREKKERFSLILESASTNQTSMYLCATGQTATNEKLFFGSGTQLSVL.

This clone was counted only a few times. V and J are TRBV11-3 and TRBJ2-1; D not resolved. The CDR3 has 15 residues. V lost 4 bases and J 3 bases, leaving 13 bases between the germline ends. Germline V gives CDR1 SGHNT, CDR2 YENEEA. This chain's CDR3 is CASSSFDSLYNEQFF. As DNA, the CDR3 is TGTGCCAGCAGCTCATTCGACTCCCTCTACAATGAGCAGTTCTTC.

The chain joins TRBV5-6 to TRBJ2-2, with D perhaps given as TRBD1 or TRBD2 (5 bases each). Germline V CDR1 and CDR2: SGHDT, YYEEEE. This CDR3 spans 15 amino acids. The V and J ends lost 3 bases and 0 bases respectively, with 9 bases between them. CDR3 protein: CASSWGPSNTGELFF. DNA of the CDR3: TGTGCCAGCAGCTGGGGACCTTCGAACACCGGGGAGCTGTTTTTT.

The chain joins TRBV30 to TRBJ2-5; D uncertain. The ends were cut back, 0 bases at V and 13 bases at J, with 18 bases in the middle. Germline CDR1 and CDR2: GTSNPN and SVGIG (reference sequence). CDR3 length equals 13 residues. In DNA form, the CDR3 reads TGTGCCTGGAGTGTGGATTTCTCGCAATTCCTGTACTTC. Translating gives CAWSVDFSQFLYF.